These T cell receptor beta chains were read from a single sample in a study of CD8+ T cells in alopecia areata. Using immunoSEQ multiplex PCR, the repertoire was profiled, and TCRdb retains in-frame clones only, with some absent. The table lists roughly 200,000 clones, under 60% of them singletons, with 10% to 15% in the top ten. Sequenced material: CD8+ T cells sorted from blood, taken at week 24, from a patient treated with tofacitinib. The receptors were gathered from a human donor with alopecia areata. The CDR3 runs from the conserved cysteine through the conserved F or W. Each record gives: J gene, clone size, V gene, D gene, CDR3 DNA, CDR3 protein. D genes are given only for firm matches. Only part of the rows carry a size: once, few, many, or a class if the clone is expanded.

TRBJ2-6 few TRBV7-9 TRBD1 TGTGCCAGCAGCTTAGGAGGGGGCCGGGCCTCTGGGGCCAACGTCCTGACTTTC CASSLGGGRASGANVLTF
TRBJ2-5 once TRBV4-2 . TGTGCCAGCAGCTTAGGAGAGACCCAGTACTTC CASSLGETQYF
TRBJ2-2 few TRBV2 . TGTGCCAGCAGTGAAGTGGCAGGGGACACCGGGGAGCTGTTTTTT CASSEVAGDTGELFF
TRBJ1-1 . TRBV15 . TGTGCCACCAGCAGCGCAGATCCATACGATGACACTGAAGCTTTCTTT CATSSADPYDDTEAFF
TRBJ2-3 . TRBV2 TRBD2 TGTGCCAGCAGTGAACCCCGGGGGGGAGATACGCAGTATTTT CASSEPRGGDTQYF
TRBJ2-4 few TRBV6-4 . TGTGCCAGCAGTGCCATCCCGGGGAACATTCAGTACTTC CASSAIPGNIQYF
TRBJ2-1 . TRBV4-1 . TGCGCCAGCAGCCAAGCAGGACAGTCCAATGAGCAGTTCTTC CASSQAGQSNEQFF
TRBJ2-3 . TRBV11-2 . TGTGCCAGCAGCCCCGAGGGCCTGCGCACAGATACGCAGTATTTT CASSPEGLRTDTQYF
TRBJ2-3 few TRBV5-6 . TGTGCCAGCAGCTTTAGAGAGGTCGATACGCAGTATTTT CASSFREVDTQYF
TRBJ2-7 . TRBV4-1 . TGCGCCAGCAGCCAAGGGGTCGAGCAGTACTTC CASSQGVEQYF
TRBJ2-1 few TRBV29-1 . TGCAGCGTCTCAAGGCAGAGCTCCTACAATGAGCAGTTCTTC CSVSRQSSYNEQFF
TRBJ2-2 . TRBV14 . TGTGCCAGCAGCCAAGTGGAAACATTCGCCGCGAACACCGGGGAGCTGTTTTTT CASSQVETFAANTGELFF
TRBJ1-1 . TRBV29-1 . TGCAGCGCCTTGGACATCGTGGGGGATGAAGCTTTCTTT CSALDIVGDEAFF
TRBJ2-3 few TRBV25-1 TRBD2 TGTGCCAGCAGTGATCGGGGGGAGGCGGATACGCAGTATTTT CASSDRGEADTQYF